This T cell receptor (beta chain) originates from a study of blood T cell repertoires in COVID-19 (TCRdb year 2020). Background on the whole study: Samples from collaborators originated in the United States, Italy and Spain and spanned both the acute and convalescent phases of COVID-19. The prospective study material was composed of cDNA or gDNA derived from T cells, B-cell-depleted T cells, or PBMCs. Subjects who had been exposed to COVID-19, were actively infected with it, or had recovered from it provided the deeply sampled blood TCRbeta repertoires that made up the dataset. The repertoires were released in a freely available public database meant as a resource for research on the immune response to SARS-CoV-2. The samples were drawn from two sources: the first 160 participants of the ongoing ImmuneRACE study, and about 1,300 subjects contributed by 6 global collaborators. A de-identified subject ID, COVID-19 status, age in years and sex were almost always included in the sample metadata. Where available, HLA class I and class II types were obtained from metadata supplied by the sample provider rather than from assay-based typing.

TCRbeta CDR3 regions were amplified from genomic DNA using the immunoSEQ Assay, a bias-controlled multiplex PCR. Under the source paper's analysis protocol: Within the assay, amplification of reference gene primers was used to estimate how many nucleated cells each sample contained. To quantify the absolute abundance of each unique TCRbeta CDR3 rearrangement, sequence reads were collapsed and filtered. For each sample, productive Simpson clonality was calculated by taking the square root of Simpson's diversity index across productive rearrangements. What TCRdb holds here is the immuneACCESS table cut down to in-frame rearrangements. Part of the clones is not present; checked against another copy, under half of the missing clones reflect an unresolved V gene, and the others are unexplained. The DNA was the basis for D and trimming; V, J and clone size are from that table. The sample contains fewer than 200,000 clones, 83% of them found a single time. Of the sample, about 2% falls within the top ten clones.

Whole blood was collected in K2EDTA tubes by collaborating institutions according to the institutions' own protocols. For TCRbeta analysis, collaborators shipped samples as frozen whole blood, isolated PBMCs, or DNA extracted from either of those sample types. Overall results and qualifications from the work: The amount of clinical and demographic metadata varied by source and participant and was provided uncurated.

Trimming takes 6 bases from V and 8 bases from J, and the germline ends sit 10 bases apart. From the cysteine through the phenylalanine, the CDR3 covers 11 amino acids. Here the CDR3 DNA is all that survives: 33 bases in frame from base 1. CDR1 and CDR2 are drawn from the germline V gene: SNHLY, FYNNEI. As for this clone: No cognate antigen has been identified for it. Per-base quality was not reported, and no clone a single base away is much larger than it.

This clonotype was sampled from a woman older than 75 with acute or convalescent COVID-19. Sequencing was done on a sample of peripheral blood. Here the chain combines TRBV2 and TRBJ2-5; TRBD1 is a weak D gene call, 6 bases matching. The encoded CDR3 is CASRAGTTQYF. The nucleotide sequence reads TGTGCCAGCAGAGCTGGGACAACCCAGTACTTC. The variable domain in full, with residues beyond the CDR3 obtained from the reference TRBV2 and TRBJ2-5 genes, is EPEVTQTPSHQVTQMGQEVILRCVPISNHLYFYWYRQILGQKVEFLVSFYNNEISEKSEIFDDQFSVERPDGSNFTLKIRSTKLEDSAMYFCASRAGTTQYFGPGTRLLVL.